This is a list of T cell receptor beta chains from one sample in a study of blood T cell repertoires in COVID-19. Profiling relied on immunoSEQ multiplex PCR, and the TCRdb table lists in-frame clones only, not all of them. This sample has 190,000 or so clones; around 85% occur once, and the top ten carry roughly 9.8%. Sequencing was performed on peripheral blood. All receptors come from a woman older than 75 with acute or convalescent COVID-19. The CDR3 runs from the conserved cysteine through the conserved F or W. D genes are given only for firm matches. Clone size is given for some rows only: seen once, a few or many times, or a class if the clone is expanded.

D	V	J	size	DNA	CDR3
.	TRBV27	TRBJ2-1	.	TGTGCCAGCAGTTTGACCATAGCTGGTAATGAGCAGTTCTTC	CASSLTIAGNEQFF
.	TRBV19	TRBJ1-1	.	TGTGCCAGTAGTCCTGGGGGGAAGGGTATGAACACTGAAGCTTTCTTT	CASSPGGKGMNTEAFF
TRBD1	TRBV18	TRBJ2-7	.	TGTGCCAGCTCACCGGGACAGGGGGTCTACGAGCAGTACTTC	CASSPGQGVYEQYF
.	TRBV7-9	TRBJ1-2	few	TGTGCCAGCAGCTTAGGTGGCGGCTACACCTTC	CASSLGGGYTF
.	TRBV7-6	TRBJ2-7	.	TGTGCCAGCAGCCCCGACAGGAGCTCCTACGAGCAGTACTTC	CASSPDRSSYEQYF
.	TRBV3-1/TRBV3-2	TRBJ1-6	once	TGTGCCAGCAGCCAAGATATAAGCTCACCCCTCCACTTT	CASSQDISSPLHF
.	TRBV7-8	TRBJ2-1	.	TGTGCCAGCAGCTTAGCGGGTGTACTAGGCGGGGAGCAGTTCTTC	CASSLAGVLGGEQFF
.	TRBV5-6	TRBJ2-3	.	TGTGCCAGCAACGGGGGGCTCACGCACGGCACAGATACGCAGTATTTT	CASNGGLTHGTDTQYF
TRBD2	TRBV9	TRBJ2-7	.	TGTGCCAGCAGCGTAGCCCCTAGCGGGCCCTCCTACGAGCAGTACTTC	CASSVAPSGPSYEQYF
.	TRBV7-2	TRBJ1-1	.	TGTGCCAGCAGCTTAGTGGCGCGGGGGGACACTGAAGCTTTCTTT	CASSLVARGDTEAFF